The 21 T cell receptor beta chains below were found in one sample sequenced in a study of glioma-infiltrating T cells after dendritic cell vaccination. Clones were read by immunoSEQ multiplex PCR, and TCRdb kept only the in-frame ones, dropping some. This table has tens of thousands of clones, roughly 87% appearing once. This material consisted of blood, taken before dendritic cell vaccination. All receptors come from a human donor with glioblastoma.

The genes are TRBV4-1 and TRBJ1-2; 11 positions match TRBD1. The junction had 8 bases not matched to a gene; V was cut back by 8 bases and J by 9 bases. CDR1 is MGHRA and CDR2 is YSYEKL in the germline V gene. The CDR3 has 13 amino acids. CDR3 nucleotides: TGCGCCAGCGGGACAGGGGGTTTGGTTAGCTACACCTTC. Its protein is CASGTGGLVSYTF.

V is TRBV27 and J is TRBJ1-5; D not resolved. The CDR3 runs to 14 residues. Trimming pared 8 bases from V and 4 bases from J, leaving 15 bases between. Germline V CDR1 and CDR2: MNHEY, SMNVEV (reference sequence). CDR3: CASGIPGFNQPQHF. The CDR3 DNA reads TGTGCCAGCGGAATTCCGGGTTTTAATCAGCCCCAGCATTTT.

In nucleotides, the CDR3 is TGTGCCACCAGCAGAGAGGCTGGACTCCTAGGAACAGATACGCAGTATTTT. Amino acids: CATSREAGLLGTDTQYF. This rearrangement joins TRBV15 to TRBJ2-3; tentatively, D is TRBD2 (5 bases). Germline loops: CDR1 LNHNV, CDR2 YYDKDF (reference sequence). The CDR3 runs to 17 residues. V was cut by 0 bases and J by 3 bases, with 16 bases left in between.

The chain uses TRBV19 and TRBJ2-1, with TRBD1 matching over 7 bases. The V gene end was trimmed by 6 bases and the J gene end by 0 bases; junction bases not matched to a gene: 5. This CDR3 is 15 amino acids long. CDR1 and CDR2 (germline): LNHDA, SQIVND (reference sequence). The CDR3 is CASRHTGDSYNEQFF. As DNA, the CDR3 is TGTGCCAGTAGGCACACAGGGGACTCCTACAATGAGCAGTTCTTC. Full variable domain (outside the CDR3, taken from reference TRBV19 and TRBJ2-1): DGGITQSPKYLFRKEGQNVTLSCEQNLNHDAMYWYRQDPGQGLRLIYYSQIVNDFQKGDIAEGYSVSREKKESFPLTVTSAQKNPTAFYLCASRHTGDSYNEQFFGPGTRLTVL.

The chain carries TRBV5-1 and TRBJ2-3, with 9 bases identical to TRBD1. V lost 4 bases and J lost 2; bases outside the gene matches: 8. The CDR3 totals 16 residues. Germline loops: CDR1 SGHRS, CDR2 YFSETQ. The CDR3 DNA sequence: TGCGCCAGCAGCGGGACAGGGACAGACCCCACAGATACGCAGTATTTT. Encoded protein: CASSGTGTDPTDTQYF.

The chain has TRBV6-4 and TRBJ2-7; the D is unclear. V lost 0 bases and J 0 bases, leaving 9 bases between the germline ends. This CDR3 spans 15 amino acids. Looked up from germline, CDR1 is MRHNA and CDR2 is SNTAGT. The CDR3 sequence is CASSDSARSSYEQYV. In nucleotides, the CDR3 is TGTGCCAGCAGTGACTCTGCCCGGAGCTCCTACGAGCAGTACGTC.

This clone was seen only a few times. CDR3 DNA: TGTGCTAGTGGTTCGGGACAGGGTGGGAATTCACCCCTCCACTTT. Translation: CASGSGQGGNSPLHF. The chain is built from TRBV12-5 and TRBJ1-6; the match to TRBD1 covers 9 bases. CDR1 LGHNT and CDR2 FRNRAP come from the germline V gene. With V trimmed by 4 bases and J by 7 bases, 5 bases remained unmatched. The CDR3 spans 15 residues.

The chain recombines TRBV7-9 with TRBJ2-1; D may be TRBD1 (6 bases). Germline V gives CDR1 SEHNR, CDR2 FQNEAQ (reference sequence). V lost 5 bases and J lost 6, with 17 bases in between. CDR3 size: 15 residues. The CDR3: CASSPGQVSSNEQFF. The CDR3 DNA is TGTGCCAGCAGCCCGGGACAAGTGTCATCCAATGAGCAGTTCTTC.

The chain couples TRBV9 to TRBJ2-2; D gene uncertain. The CDR3 has 13 residues. CDR1 is SGDLS, CDR2 YYNGEE, per germline. Trimming took 2 bases from V and 4 from J, leaving 6 bases between them. In DNA form, the CDR3 reads TGTGCCAGCAGCGTTAGTCTCACCGGGGAGCTGTTTTTT. As protein: CASSVSLTGELFF.

This clone was detected once. V gene TRBV27 combines with J gene TRBJ2-2; 10 positions agree with TRBD2. J gave up 3 bases and V 6 bases, and 10 bases lay outside the gene matches. The germline V gene has CDR1 MNHEY and CDR2 SMNVEV (reference sequence). The CDR3 is made up of 17 amino acids. This CDR3 reads CASSEWPGLADTGELFF. The CDR3 DNA follows: TGTGCCAGCAGCGAATGGCCAGGACTAGCGGACACCGGGGAGCTGTTTTTT.

J is TRBJ1-4 and V is TRBV2, with TRBD1 matching 9 bases. The germline gives CDR1 SNHLY, CDR2 FYNNEI. Trimming took 6 bases from V and 5 from J; bases not matched to a gene: 7. There are 15 residues in the CDR3. The CDR3 protein is CASRGTGGRNEKLFF. CDR3 coding DNA: TGTGCCAGCAGGGGAACAGGGGGCAGGAATGAAAAACTGTTTTTT.

V usage is TRBV30 and J usage is TRBJ1-1; no definite D call. V lost 3 bases, J lost 6 bases, and 11 bases lay in between. Germline V CDR1 and CDR2: GTSNPN, SVGIG (reference sequence). This CDR3 has 12 amino acids. The CDR3 sequence is CAWSRMGSEAFF. As DNA, the CDR3 is TGTGCCTGGAGCCGAATGGGCTCTGAAGCTTTCTTT.

This clone was counted once. The chain carries TRBV5-6 and TRBJ1-5; 7 bases align to TRBD1. This CDR3 is built from 15 residues. The V gene's germline CDR1 is SGHDT and CDR2 YYEEEE. J was trimmed by 6 bases and V by 0 bases; bases with no gene match: 6. This CDR3 reads CASSLDRGVSQPQHF. CDR3 DNA sequence: TGTGCCAGCAGCTTGGACAGGGGAGTATCTCAGCCCCAGCATTTT.

The genes are TRBV28 and TRBJ2-3; TRBD1 might be the D (5 bases). CDR3 size: 19 residues. The germline V gene encodes CDR1 MDHEN and CDR2 SYDVKM. The ends were cut back, 1 base at V and 6 bases at J, with 26 bases in the middle. The CDR3 region has the DNA TGTGCCAGCAGTTTATTTTCACCTACAGGTCGCAGAGGAGCGGATACGCAGTATTTT. This translates into CASSLFSPTGRRGADTQYF.

This clone was found once. The gene calls are TRBV5-8 and TRBJ2-7; perhaps TRBD2 as D (6 bases). This CDR3 spans 13 amino acids. Germline V gene sequence: CDR1 SGHTS, CDR2 YDEGEE. The V gene lost 3 bases and the J gene lost 6 bases, with 13 bases spanning the gap. The CDR3 nucleotides read TGTGCCAGCAGCTACTTGAAGGGAGGCGAGCAGTACGTC. Translated: CASSYLKGGEQYV.

V gene TRBV19 combines with J gene TRBJ2-7; D may be TRBD2 (6 bases). The V and J ends lost 6 bases and 0 bases respectively, with 15 bases between them. Germline CDR1 LNHDA, CDR2 SQIVND (reference sequence). This CDR3 has 15 amino acids. CDR3 in amino acids: CASRFGPTSSYEQYF. Here the CDR3 DNA reads TGTGCCAGTAGGTTCGGGCCGACTAGCTCCTACGAGCAGTACTTC.

The chain carries TRBV7-9 and TRBJ1-1; D is uncertain. With 3 bases removed from V and 0 bases from J, the gap between germline ends came to 8 bases. CDR1 is SEHNR, CDR2 FQNEAQ, per germline (reference sequence). This CDR3 comprises 14 residues. This CDR3 reads CASSFGGLNTEAFF. CDR3 sequence (DNA): TGTGCCAGCAGCTTTGGAGGATTGAACACTGAAGCTTTCTTT.

V gene TRBV5-1 combines with J gene TRBJ1-2; tentative D call: TRBD1 (5 bases). The length of the CDR3 is 13 residues. Germline assignment: CDR1 SGHRS and CDR2 YFSETQ. Trimming removed 4 bases from V and 8 bases from J, with 15 bases in between. The CDR3 is CASSTQGRDGYTF. The CDR3 DNA reads TGCGCCAGCAGCACGCAGGGAAGAGACGGCTACACCTTC.

This clone showed up just once. The chain has TRBV28 and TRBJ1-5, with D perhaps matching TRBD1 (5 bases). The CDR3 is made up of 15 amino acids. With 4 bases removed from V and 4 bases from J, the gap between germline ends came to 14 bases. Germline loops: CDR1 MDHEN, CDR2 SYDVKM. Here the CDR3 DNA reads TGTGCCAGCAGTTCCCCGGGGGGAAAGAATCAGCCCCAGCATTTT. It encodes CASSSPGGKNQPQHF.

This clone appeared once. V usage is TRBV5-4 and J usage is TRBJ2-7; 8 nucleotides align to TRBD1. Germline V gene data show CDR1 as SGHNT and CDR2 as YYREEE (reference sequence). CDR3 length equals 16 residues. V lost 0 bases, J lost 7 bases, and 12 bases stayed unmatched. CDR3 sequence (DNA): TGTGCCAGCAGCTTGGGAGGGGCAGGGGGCGCAAGTGAGCAGTACGTC. This sequence encodes CASSLGGAGGASEQYV.

The gene calls are TRBV28 and TRBJ2-7; 10 bases line up with TRBD1. CDR1 and CDR2 from the germline V gene are MDHEN and SYDVKM. The CDR3 is 14 amino acids. The ends lost 8 bases at V and 5 bases at J; junction bases unmatched: 9. CDR3 nucleotide sequence: TGTGCCAGCCTTTCCGGGACAGGGGCCAACGAGCAGTACTTC. Its protein is CASLSGTGANEQYF.